The entry below gives a single TCR beta chain sequence along with its context. Its antigen is as yet unknown. Clones were read by immunoSEQ multiplex PCR, and TCRdb kept only the in-frame ones, dropping some. The sample consists of more than 55,000 clones, more than 80% of them appearing once. The entry originates in a study of cytomegalovirus exposure and HLA in healthy donors. Across the whole study: A later analysis reported the 90 to 150 validation repertoires used the same platform as the approximately 700 first-cohort repertoires. Study-level findings and limits: In vitro confirmation showed three CMV-associated chains to be CMV antigen specific. The study listed approximately 170 cytomegalovirus-associated TCR beta chains.

CDR3 size: 16 residues. Sequenced: PBMCs. This clonotype originated in a man aged 18 to 30 in good health and CMV-seronegative. The chain recombines TRBV1 with TRBJ2-3; the D call TRBD2 from the table was never checked on the DNA. TRBV1 is designated a pseudogene. CDR3 DNA: TGCACCAGCAGCTACCTAGCGGACGGGCACACAGATACGCAGTATTTT. Encoded protein: CTSSYLADGHTDTQYF.